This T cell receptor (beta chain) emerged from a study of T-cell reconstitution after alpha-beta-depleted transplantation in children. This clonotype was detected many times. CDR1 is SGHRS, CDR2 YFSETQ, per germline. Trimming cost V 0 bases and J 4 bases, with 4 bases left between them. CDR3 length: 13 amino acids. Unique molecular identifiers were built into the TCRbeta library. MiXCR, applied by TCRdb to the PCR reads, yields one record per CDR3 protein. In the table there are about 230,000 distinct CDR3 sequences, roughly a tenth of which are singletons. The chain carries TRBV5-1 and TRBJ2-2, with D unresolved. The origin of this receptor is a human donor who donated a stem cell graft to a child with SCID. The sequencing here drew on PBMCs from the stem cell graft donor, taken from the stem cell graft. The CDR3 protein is CASSLESTGELFF. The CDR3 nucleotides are TGCGCCAGCAGCTTGGAGTCCACCGGGGAGCTGTTTTTT.